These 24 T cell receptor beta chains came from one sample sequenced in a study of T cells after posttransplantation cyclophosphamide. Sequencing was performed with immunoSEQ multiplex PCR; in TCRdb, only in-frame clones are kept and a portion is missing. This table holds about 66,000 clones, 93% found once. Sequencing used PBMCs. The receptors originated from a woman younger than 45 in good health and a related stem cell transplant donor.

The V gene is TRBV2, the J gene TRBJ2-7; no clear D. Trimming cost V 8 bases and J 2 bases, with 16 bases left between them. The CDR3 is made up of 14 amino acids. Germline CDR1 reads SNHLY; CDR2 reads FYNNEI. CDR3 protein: CASSSEAVTYEQYF. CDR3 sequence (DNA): TGTGCCAGCTCCTCTGAGGCGGTGACCTACGAGCAGTACTTC.

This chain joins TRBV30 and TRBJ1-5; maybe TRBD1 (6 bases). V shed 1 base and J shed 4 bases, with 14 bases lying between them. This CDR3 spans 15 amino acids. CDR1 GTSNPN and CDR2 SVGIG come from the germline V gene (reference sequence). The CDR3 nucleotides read TGTGCCTGGAGTGACCGCAGGGGCGGTAATCAGCCCCAGCATTTT. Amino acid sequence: CAWSDRRGGNQPQHF.

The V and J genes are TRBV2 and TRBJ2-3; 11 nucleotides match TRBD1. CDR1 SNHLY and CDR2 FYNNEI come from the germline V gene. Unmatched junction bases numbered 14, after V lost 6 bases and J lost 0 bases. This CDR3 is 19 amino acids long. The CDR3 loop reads CASSARDRGEVASTDTQYF. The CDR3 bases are TGTGCCAGCAGCGCGCGGGACAGGGGGGAAGTGGCTAGCACAGATACGCAGTATTTT.

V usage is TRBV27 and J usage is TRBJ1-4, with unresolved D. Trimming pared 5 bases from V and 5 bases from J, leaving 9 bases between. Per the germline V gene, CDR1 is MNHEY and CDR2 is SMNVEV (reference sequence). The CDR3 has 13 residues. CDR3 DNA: TGTGCCAGCAGTACCCTCTGGAATGAAAAACTGTTTTTT. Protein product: CASSTLWNEKLFF. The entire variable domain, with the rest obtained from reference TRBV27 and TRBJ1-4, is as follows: EAQVTQNPRYLITVTGKKLTVTCSQNMNHEYMSWYRQDPGLGLRQIYYSMNVEVTDKGDVPEGYKVSRKEKRNFPLILESPSPNQTSLYFCASSTLWNEKLFFGSGTQLSVL.

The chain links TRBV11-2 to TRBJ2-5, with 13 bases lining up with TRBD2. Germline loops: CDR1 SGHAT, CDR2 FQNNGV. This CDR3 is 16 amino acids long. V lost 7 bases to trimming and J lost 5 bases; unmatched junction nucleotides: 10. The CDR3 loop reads CASTPGLAGAMETQYF. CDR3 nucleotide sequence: TGTGCCAGCACCCCTGGACTAGCGGGGGCCATGGAGACCCAGTACTTC.

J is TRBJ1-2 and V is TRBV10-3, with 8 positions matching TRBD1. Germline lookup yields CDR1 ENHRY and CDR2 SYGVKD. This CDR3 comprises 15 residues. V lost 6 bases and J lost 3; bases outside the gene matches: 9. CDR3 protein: CAISQTGGLDYGYTF. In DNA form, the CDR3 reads TGTGCCATCAGCCAAACAGGGGGTCTTGACTATGGCTACACCTTC.

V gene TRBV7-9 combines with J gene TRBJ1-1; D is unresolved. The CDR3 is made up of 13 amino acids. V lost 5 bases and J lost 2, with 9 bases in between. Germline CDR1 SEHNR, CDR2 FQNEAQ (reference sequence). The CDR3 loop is CASSEGQNTEAFF. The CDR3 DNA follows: TGTGCCAGCAGCGAGGGCCAAAACACTGAAGCTTTCTTT.

CDR3 residues: CSGIWNTEAFF. The CDR3 region has the DNA TGCAGCGGGATCTGGAACACTGAAGCTTTCTTT. The J gene is TRBJ1-1, the V gene TRBV29-1; D unresolved. V was clipped by 7 bases and J by 1 base, with 7 bases between them. From germline, CDR1 is SQVTM and CDR2 ANQGSEA. CDR3 size: 11 residues.

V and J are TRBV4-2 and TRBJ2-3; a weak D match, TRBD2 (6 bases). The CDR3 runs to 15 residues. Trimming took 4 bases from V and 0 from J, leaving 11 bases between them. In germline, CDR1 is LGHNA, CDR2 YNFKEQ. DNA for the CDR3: TGTGCCAGCAGCCCGAGCGGGCTGAGCACAGATACGCAGTATTTT. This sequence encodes CASSPSGLSTDTQYF.

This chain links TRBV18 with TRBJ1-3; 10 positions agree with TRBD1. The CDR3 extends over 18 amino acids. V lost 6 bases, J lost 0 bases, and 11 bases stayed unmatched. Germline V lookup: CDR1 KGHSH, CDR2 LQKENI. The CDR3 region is CASSPIPGQGSSGNTIYF. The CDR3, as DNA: TGTGCCAGCTCGCCGATTCCGGGACAGGGGAGCTCTGGAAACACCATATATTTT.

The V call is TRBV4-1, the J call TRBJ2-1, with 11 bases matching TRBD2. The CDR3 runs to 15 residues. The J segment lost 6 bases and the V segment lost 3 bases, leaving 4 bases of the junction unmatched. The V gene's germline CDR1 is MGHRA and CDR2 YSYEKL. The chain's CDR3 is CASSHLAGGLNEQFF. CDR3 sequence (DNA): TGCGCCAGCAGCCACTTAGCGGGGGGGCTCAATGAGCAGTTCTTC.

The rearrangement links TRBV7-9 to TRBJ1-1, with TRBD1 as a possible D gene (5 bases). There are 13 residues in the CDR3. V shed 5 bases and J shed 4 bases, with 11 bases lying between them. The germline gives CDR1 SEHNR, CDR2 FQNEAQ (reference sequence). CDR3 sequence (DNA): TGTGCCAGCAGCGGGGGGGAGAGCACTGAAGCTTTCTTT. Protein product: CASSGGESTEAFF. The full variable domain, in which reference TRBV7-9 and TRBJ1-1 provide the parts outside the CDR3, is DTGVSQNPRHKITKRGQNVTFRCDPISEHNRLYWYRQTLGQGPEFLTYFQNEAQLEKSRLLSDRFSAERPKGSFSTLEIQRTEQGDSAMYLCASSGGESTEAFFGQGTRLTVV.

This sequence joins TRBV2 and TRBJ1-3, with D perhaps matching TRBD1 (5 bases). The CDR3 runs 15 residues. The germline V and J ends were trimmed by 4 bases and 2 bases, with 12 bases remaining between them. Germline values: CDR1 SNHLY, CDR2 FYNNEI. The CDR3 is CASSGLGETGNTIYF. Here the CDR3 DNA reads TGTGCCAGCAGTGGTTTAGGGGAAACTGGAAACACCATATATTTT.

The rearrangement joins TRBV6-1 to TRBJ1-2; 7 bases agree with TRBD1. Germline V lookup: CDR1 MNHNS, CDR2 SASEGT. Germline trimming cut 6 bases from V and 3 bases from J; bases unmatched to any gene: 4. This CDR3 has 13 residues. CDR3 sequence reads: CASRDGTDYGYTF. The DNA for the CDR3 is TGTGCCAGCAGAGACGGGACAGACTATGGCTACACCTTC.

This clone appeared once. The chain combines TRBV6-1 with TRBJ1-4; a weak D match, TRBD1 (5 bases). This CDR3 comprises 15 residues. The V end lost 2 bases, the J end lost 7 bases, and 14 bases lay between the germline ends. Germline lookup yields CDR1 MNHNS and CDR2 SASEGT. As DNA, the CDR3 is TGTGCCAGCAGTGAATGGGGGGGGTCTAGTGAAAAACTGTTTTTT. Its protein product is CASSEWGGSSEKLFF.

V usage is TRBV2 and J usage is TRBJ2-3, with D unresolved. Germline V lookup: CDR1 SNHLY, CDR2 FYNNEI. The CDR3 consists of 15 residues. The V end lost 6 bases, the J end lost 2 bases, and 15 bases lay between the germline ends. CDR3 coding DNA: TGTGCCAGCAGCCCCGACGGACCCCACACAGATACGCAGTATTTT. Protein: CASSPDGPHTDTQYF.

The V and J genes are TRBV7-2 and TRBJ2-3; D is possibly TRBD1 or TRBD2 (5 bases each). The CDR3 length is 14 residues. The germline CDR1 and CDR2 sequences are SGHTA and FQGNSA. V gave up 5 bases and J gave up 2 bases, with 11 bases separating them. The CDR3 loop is CASSRTGLTDTQYF. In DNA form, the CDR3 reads TGTGCCAGCAGCCGAACGGGGCTCACAGATACGCAGTATTTT. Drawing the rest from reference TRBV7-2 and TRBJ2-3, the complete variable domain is GAGVSQSPSNKVTEKGKDVELRCDPISGHTALYWYRQSLGQGLEFLIYFQGNSAPDKSGLPSDRFSAERTGGSVSTLTIQRTQQEDSAVYLCASSRTGLTDTQYFGPGTRLTVL.

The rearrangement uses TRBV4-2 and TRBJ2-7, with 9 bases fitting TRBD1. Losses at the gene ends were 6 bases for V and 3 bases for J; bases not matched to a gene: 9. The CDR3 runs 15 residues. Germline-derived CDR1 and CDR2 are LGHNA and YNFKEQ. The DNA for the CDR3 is TGTGCCAGCAGAAAGGGACAGGGTGAAGGCTACGAGCAGTACTTC. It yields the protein CASRKGQGEGYEQYF.

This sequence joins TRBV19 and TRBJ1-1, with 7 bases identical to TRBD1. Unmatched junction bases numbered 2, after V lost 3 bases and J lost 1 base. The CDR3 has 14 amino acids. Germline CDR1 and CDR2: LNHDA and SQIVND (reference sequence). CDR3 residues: CASSIGTANTEAFF. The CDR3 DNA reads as TGTGCCAGTAGTATCGGGACAGCGAACACTGAAGCTTTCTTT.

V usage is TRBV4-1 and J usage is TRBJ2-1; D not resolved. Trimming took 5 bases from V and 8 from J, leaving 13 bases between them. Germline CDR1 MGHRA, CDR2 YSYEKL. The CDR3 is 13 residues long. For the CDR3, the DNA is TGCGCCAGCAGCTTACGCACTTTCGATGAGCAGTTCTTC. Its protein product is CASSLRTFDEQFF.

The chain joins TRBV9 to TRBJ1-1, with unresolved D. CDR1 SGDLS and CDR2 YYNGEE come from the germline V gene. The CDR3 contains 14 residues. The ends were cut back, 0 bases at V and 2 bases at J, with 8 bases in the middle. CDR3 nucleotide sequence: TGTGCCAGCAGCGTAGTACACGGTAACACTGAAGCTTTCTTT. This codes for CASSVVHGNTEAFF.

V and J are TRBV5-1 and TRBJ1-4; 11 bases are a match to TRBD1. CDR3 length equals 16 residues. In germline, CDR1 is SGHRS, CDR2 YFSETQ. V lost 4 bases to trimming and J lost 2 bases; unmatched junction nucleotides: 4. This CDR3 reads CASSRGQGATNEKLFF. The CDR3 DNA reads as TGCGCCAGCAGCCGCGGACAGGGGGCGACTAATGAAAAACTGTTTTTT.

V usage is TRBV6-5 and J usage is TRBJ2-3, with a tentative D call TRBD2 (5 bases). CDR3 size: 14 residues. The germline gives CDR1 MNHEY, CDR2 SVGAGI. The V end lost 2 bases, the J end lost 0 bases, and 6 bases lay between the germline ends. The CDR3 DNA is TGTGCCAGCAGTTACGGCGGGAGCACAGATACGCAGTATTTT. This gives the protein CASSYGGSTDTQYF.

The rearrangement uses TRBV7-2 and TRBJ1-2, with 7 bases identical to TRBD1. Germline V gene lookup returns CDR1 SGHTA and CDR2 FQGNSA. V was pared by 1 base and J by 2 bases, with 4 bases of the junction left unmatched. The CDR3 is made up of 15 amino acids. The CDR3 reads CASSLETGVNYGYTF. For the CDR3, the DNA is TGTGCCAGCAGCTTAGAAACAGGGGTCAACTATGGCTACACCTTC.